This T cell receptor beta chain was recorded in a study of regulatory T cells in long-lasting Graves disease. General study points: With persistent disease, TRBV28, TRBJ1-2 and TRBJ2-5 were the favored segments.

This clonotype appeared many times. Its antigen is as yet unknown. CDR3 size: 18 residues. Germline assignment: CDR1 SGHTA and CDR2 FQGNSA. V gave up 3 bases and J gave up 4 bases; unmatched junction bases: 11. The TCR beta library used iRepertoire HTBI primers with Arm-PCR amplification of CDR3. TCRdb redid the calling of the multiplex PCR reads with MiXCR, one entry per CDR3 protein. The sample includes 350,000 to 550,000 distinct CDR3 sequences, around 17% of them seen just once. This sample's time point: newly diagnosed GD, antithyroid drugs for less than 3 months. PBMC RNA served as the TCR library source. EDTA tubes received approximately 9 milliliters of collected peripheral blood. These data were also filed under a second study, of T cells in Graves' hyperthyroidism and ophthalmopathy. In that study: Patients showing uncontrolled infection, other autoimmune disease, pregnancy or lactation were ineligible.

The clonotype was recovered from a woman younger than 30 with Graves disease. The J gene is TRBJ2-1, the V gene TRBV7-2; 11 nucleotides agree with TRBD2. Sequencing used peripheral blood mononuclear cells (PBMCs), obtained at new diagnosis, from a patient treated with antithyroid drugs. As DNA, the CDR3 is TGTGCCAGCAGCTTTTCTAGCGGGAGGTCCCCAATTTACAATGAGCAGTTCTTC. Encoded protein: CASSFSSGRSPIYNEQFF.